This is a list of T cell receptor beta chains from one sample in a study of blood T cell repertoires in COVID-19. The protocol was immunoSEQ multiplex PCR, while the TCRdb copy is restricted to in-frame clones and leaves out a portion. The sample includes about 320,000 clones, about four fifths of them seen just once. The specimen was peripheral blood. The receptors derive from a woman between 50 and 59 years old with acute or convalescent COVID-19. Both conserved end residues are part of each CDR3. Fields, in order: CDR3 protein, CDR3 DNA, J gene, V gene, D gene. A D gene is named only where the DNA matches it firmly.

cdr3_aa: CASSSWTGSTEAFF
cdr3_nt: TGTGCCAGCAGCTCCTGGACAGGGAGCACTGAAGCTTTCTTT
j_call: TRBJ1-1
v_call: TRBV7-2
d_call: TRBD1

cdr3_aa: CASSQVTGDSPLHF
cdr3_nt: TGTGCCAGCAGCCAAGTTACAGGGGATTCACCCCTCCACTTT
j_call: TRBJ1-6
v_call: TRBV4-2
d_call: TRBD1

cdr3_aa: CASRPGLATGEQYF
cdr3_nt: TGTGCCAGCAGGCCGGGACTAGCGACCGGCGAGCAGTACTTC
j_call: TRBJ2-7
v_call: TRBV7-2
d_call: TRBD2

cdr3_aa: CASGPPLRTSGTRRDYEQYF
cdr3_nt: TGCGCCAGCGGTCCCCCCCTGAGGACTAGCGGGACCCGTCGGGACTACGAGCAGTACTTC
j_call: TRBJ2-7
v_call: TRBV5-1
d_call: TRBD2

cdr3_aa: CAINPGGGLHTEAFF
cdr3_nt: TGTGCCATCAATCCCGGGGGAGGGTTACACACTGAAGCTTTCTTT
j_call: TRBJ1-1
v_call: TRBV10-3
d_call: -

cdr3_aa: CASSGPGQRSSYEQYF
cdr3_nt: TGTGCCAGCAGTGGGCCGGGACAGCGAAGCTCCTACGAGCAGTACTTC
j_call: TRBJ2-7
v_call: TRBV6-1
d_call: TRBD1

cdr3_aa: CASSGTQRGQVDTQYF
cdr3_nt: TGTGCCAGCAGCGGAACCCAGCGGGGCCAAGTAGATACGCAGTATTTT
j_call: TRBJ2-3
v_call: TRBV7-3
d_call: TRBD2

cdr3_aa: CASRAQGWETQYF
cdr3_nt: TGTGCCAGCAGGGCACAGGGATGGGAGACCCAGTACTTC
j_call: TRBJ2-5
v_call: TRBV3-1/TRBV3-2
d_call: -

cdr3_aa: CASSSLQLAREQYF
cdr3_nt: TGTGCCAGCAGCTCACTCCAACTAGCGAGGGAGCAGTACTTC
j_call: TRBJ2-7
v_call: TRBV11-2
d_call: TRBD2

cdr3_aa: CASSSSGRTDTQYF
cdr3_nt: TGTGCCAGCAGCTCTAGCGGGAGAACAGATACGCAGTATTTT
j_call: TRBJ2-3
v_call: TRBV7-9
d_call: TRBD2

cdr3_aa: CASSSGTSGIGIDEQFF
cdr3_nt: TGTGCCAGCAGCTCCGGGACTAGCGGGATTGGGATCGATGAGCAGTTCTTC
j_call: TRBJ2-1
v_call: TRBV7-2
d_call: TRBD2